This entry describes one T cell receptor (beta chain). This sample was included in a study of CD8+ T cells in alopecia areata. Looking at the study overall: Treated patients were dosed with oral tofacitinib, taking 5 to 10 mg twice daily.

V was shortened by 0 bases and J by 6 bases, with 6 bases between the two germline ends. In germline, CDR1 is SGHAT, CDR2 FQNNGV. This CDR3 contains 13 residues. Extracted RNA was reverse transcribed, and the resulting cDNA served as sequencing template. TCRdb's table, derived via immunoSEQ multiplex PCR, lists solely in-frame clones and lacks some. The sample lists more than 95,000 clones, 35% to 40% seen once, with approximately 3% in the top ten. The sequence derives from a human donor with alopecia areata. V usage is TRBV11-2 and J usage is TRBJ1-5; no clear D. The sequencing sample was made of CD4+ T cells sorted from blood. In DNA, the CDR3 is TGTGCCAGCAGCTTAGAGGCGGGTCAGCCCCAGCATTTT. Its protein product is CASSLEAGQPQHF.